The present entry profiles one TCR beta chain with its context. Its antigen is not yet known. One base away there is no much larger clone; base qualities are not given. Separate from the approximately 670-subject first cohort, the validation cohort of about 120 subjects was the group to which the donors belonged. The data stem from a study of cytomegalovirus exposure and HLA in healthy donors (dated by TCRdb to about 2017). About the study as a whole: According to a later analysis, one platform produced both the 110 or so validation repertoires and the 550 to 800 repertoires of the first cohort. High-throughput TCR immunosequencing, statistical association of individual TCRs with disease status, and machine learning were combined to predict cytomegalovirus infection status. A separate validation cohort of 100 to 150 different subjects was used in addition to the approximately 670-subject first cohort. The aim of the study was to test whether cataloging public T cell receptors could identify signatures of past pathogen exposure. Here is what the overall study found, with its caveats: A later analysis had no HLA typing for the validation cohort, so co-occurrence there was scored across all 110 or so repertoires. It was suggested by the authors that the approach could potentially be generalized to other disease states and immunological phenotypes. In vitro tests confirmed that a few of the cytomegalovirus-associated TCR beta chains recognize cytomegalovirus antigens. Across donors, most TCR sequences were observed very rarely, whereas some public TCRs were present in many individuals. The study gave a list of under 200 TCR beta chains associated with cytomegalovirus. Subsequent analysis determined that TCRs grouped into clusters in the first cohort also showed a tendency toward co-occurrence across the roughly 110 validation repertoires, and 85% to 95% of cluster scores exceeded 0. Cytomegalovirus status was reported to be diagnosed by the classifier with high specificity and sensitivity in both the original and validation cohorts.

V loses 0 bases at its end and J loses 8 bases; junction bases beyond the gene matches: 11. CDR1 and CDR2 are drawn from the germline V gene (reference sequence): SGHKS, YYEKEE. Including cysteine and phenylalanine, the CDR3 has 16 amino acids. Only the CDR3 part of the read is kept: 48 bases, read in frame from the first base. Library preparation used the immunoSEQ multiplex PCR assay. The authors' pipeline ran thus. A statistical classification framework was built for diagnosing cytomegalovirus status from the catalog of TCR beta chain sequences. The source is immuneACCESS, and TCRdb retained only in-frame sequences with V and J called. Part of the clones is not carried over; for the studies checked, unresolved V genes explain less than half of this, and the remainder is unexplained. The D gene and trimming were derived from the DNA, and the V and J assignments and clone size from that table. Within this sample are 150,000 to 180,000 clones, with 75% to 90% of them counted one time only. The top ten clones comprise around 22% of the sample.

The TCR comes from a man aged 18-30 years in good health and CMV-seropositive. Recombination connected TRBV5-5 to TRBJ1-2; 9 of the junction bases match TRBD1. The specimen was PBMCs. The nucleotide sequence reads as follows: TGTGCCAGCAGCTTGGCCTTTCGGGACAGGGCCAGAGGCTACACCTTC. Translation gives CASSLAFRDRARGYTF.